These 8 T cell receptor beta chains originate from one sample sequenced in a study of response to subunit inactivated influenza vaccine. TCRdb processed the RT-PCR reads anew with MiXCR; each CDR3 protein has one entry. The table shows about 520,000 distinct CDR3 sequences, with less than 7.5% occurring only once. The sample was PBMCs from blood, taken less than 30 months after vaccination. The receptors come from a man between 50 and 75 years old who received an inactivated influenza vaccine.

The V call is TRBV10-3, the J call TRBJ2-5; 14 nucleotides match TRBD2. V shed 10 bases, J shed 5 bases, and the junction held 3 bases outside the gene matches. Germline lookup yields CDR1 ENHRY and CDR2 SYGVKD. This CDR3 is built from 13 residues. The CDR3 spells CATGLAGVETQYF. CDR3 nucleotide sequence: TGTGCCACGGGACTAGCGGGAGTTGAGACCCAGTACTTC.

This clonotype was seen only a few times. In nucleotides, the CDR3 is TGTGCCAGCAGCCATTACGTCTTGAGAGGGAACATTCAGTACTTC. It yields the protein CASSHYVLRGNIQYF. The chain couples TRBV5-6 to TRBJ2-4, with TRBD2 as a possible D gene (5 bases). Germline V gene lookup returns CDR1 SGHDT and CDR2 YYEEEE. The CDR3 has 15 residues. V was clipped by 4 bases and J by 7 bases, with 18 bases between them.

Many counts were recorded for this clonotype. This chain uses TRBV4-2 with TRBJ2-3, with 7 bases lining up with TRBD2. The germline gives CDR1 LGHNA, CDR2 YNFKEQ. This CDR3 spans 15 amino acids. Unmatched junction bases numbered 5, after V lost 3 bases and J lost 2 bases. The CDR3 loop reads CASSQQAGNTDTQYF. CDR3 in DNA: TGTGCCAGCAGCCAGCAAGCGGGAAACACAGATACGCAGTATTTT.

In its sample, this clonotype was seen many times. The chain employs TRBV4-2 and TRBJ1-1; no definite D call. Germline V lookup: CDR1 LGHNA, CDR2 YNFKEQ. Between the trimmed V and J ends, which lost 0 bases and 2 bases, there was a span of 4 bases. The CDR3 is made up of 13 amino acids. The CDR3 region is CASSQDLNTEAFF. CDR3 nucleotides: TGTGCCAGCAGCCAAGATCTTAACACTGAAGCTTTCTTT.

This chain links TRBV5-5 with TRBJ1-6; D remains ambiguous. Germline values: CDR1 SGHKS, CDR2 YYEKEE (reference sequence). V shed 1 base and J shed 7 bases, with 9 bases lying between them. CDR3 length: 14 amino acids. CDR3 sequence reads: CASSLTNSNSPLHF. In nucleotides, the CDR3 is TGTGCCAGCAGCTTGACCAACAGCAATTCACCCCTCCACTTT.

The V gene is TRBV12-3 or TRBV12-4, the J gene TRBJ2-6, with 8 bases matching TRBD1. This CDR3 is 15 amino acids long. J was trimmed by 2 bases and V by 4 bases; bases with no gene match: 1. CDR3 amino acids: CASSWTGPGANVLTF. The CDR3 DNA reads TGTGCCAGCAGTTGGACAGGGCCTGGGGCCAACGTCCTGACTTTC.

This clonotype was observed a few times. The rearrangement joins TRBV12-3 or TRBV12-4 to TRBJ2-3, with D perhaps given as TRBD1 or TRBD2 (6 bases each). With 7 bases removed from V and 6 bases from J, the gap between germline ends came to 17 bases. CDR3 length: 14 residues. CDR3 region: CASTSSGGGDTQYF. CDR3 in DNA: TGTGCCAGCACCTCCTCCGGAGGGGGGGATACGCAGTATTTT.

This clonotype came up a few times. The genes are TRBV7-2 and TRBJ2-1; D may correspond to TRBD1 or TRBD2 (5 bases each). Germline values: CDR1 SGHTA, CDR2 FQGNSA. V was shortened by 5 bases and J by 4 bases, with 18 bases between the two germline ends. The CDR3 runs 16 residues. The DNA for the CDR3 is TGTGCCAGCAGCGGTCGATGGGGGTCGTCATACAATGAGCAGTTCTTC. Amino acid sequence: CASSGRWGSSYNEQFF.